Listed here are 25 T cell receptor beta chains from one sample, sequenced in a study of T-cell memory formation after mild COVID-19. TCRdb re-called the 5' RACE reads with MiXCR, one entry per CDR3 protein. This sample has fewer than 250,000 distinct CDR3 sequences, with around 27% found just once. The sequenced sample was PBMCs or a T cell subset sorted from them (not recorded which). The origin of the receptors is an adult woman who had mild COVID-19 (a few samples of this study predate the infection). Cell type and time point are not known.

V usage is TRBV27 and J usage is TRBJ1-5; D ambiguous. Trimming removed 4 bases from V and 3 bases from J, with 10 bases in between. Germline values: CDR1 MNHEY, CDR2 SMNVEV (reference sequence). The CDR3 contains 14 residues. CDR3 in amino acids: CASSSPGHNQPQHF. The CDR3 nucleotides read TGTGCCAGCAGTTCACCGGGCCACAATCAGCCCCAGCATTTT.

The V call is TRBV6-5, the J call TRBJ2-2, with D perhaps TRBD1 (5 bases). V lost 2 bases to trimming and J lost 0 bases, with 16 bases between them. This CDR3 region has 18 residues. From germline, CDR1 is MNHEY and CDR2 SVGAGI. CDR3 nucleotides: TGTGCCAGCAGTTACGTCGGCAGGGTAGACGCGAACACCGGGGAGCTGTTTTTT. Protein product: CASSYVGRVDANTGELFF.

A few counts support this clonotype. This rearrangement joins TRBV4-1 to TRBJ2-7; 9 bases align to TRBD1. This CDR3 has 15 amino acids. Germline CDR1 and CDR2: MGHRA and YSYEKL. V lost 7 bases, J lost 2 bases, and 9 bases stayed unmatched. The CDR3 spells CASTPGDRAPYEQYF. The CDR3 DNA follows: TGCGCCAGCACCCCCGGGGACAGGGCTCCCTACGAGCAGTACTTC.

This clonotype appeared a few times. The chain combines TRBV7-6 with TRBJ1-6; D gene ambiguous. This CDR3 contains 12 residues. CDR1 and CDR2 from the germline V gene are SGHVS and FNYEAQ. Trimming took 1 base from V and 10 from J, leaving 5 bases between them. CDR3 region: CASSLEASPLHF. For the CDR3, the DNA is TGTGCCAGCAGCTTAGAGGCGTCACCCCTCCACTTT.

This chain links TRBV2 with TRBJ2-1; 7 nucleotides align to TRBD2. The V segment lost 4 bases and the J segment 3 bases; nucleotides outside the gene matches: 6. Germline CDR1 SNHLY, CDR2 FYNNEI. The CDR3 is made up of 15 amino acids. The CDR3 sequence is CASSGPGGIYNEQFF. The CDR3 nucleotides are TGTGCCAGCAGTGGCCCGGGGGGAATCTACAATGAGCAGTTCTTC.

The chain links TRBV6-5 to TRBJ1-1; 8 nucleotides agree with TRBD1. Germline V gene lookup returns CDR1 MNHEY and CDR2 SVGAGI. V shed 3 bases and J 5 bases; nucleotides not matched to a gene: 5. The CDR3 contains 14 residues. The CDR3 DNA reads TGTGCCAGCAGTTATCACAGGGGGGGAACTGAAGCTTTCTTT. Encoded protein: CASSYHRGGTEAFF.

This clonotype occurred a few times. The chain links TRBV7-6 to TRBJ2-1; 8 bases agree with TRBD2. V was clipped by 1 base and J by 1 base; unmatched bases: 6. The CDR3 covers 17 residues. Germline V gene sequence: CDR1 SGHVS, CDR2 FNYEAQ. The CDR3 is CASSLGAGGFSYNEQFF. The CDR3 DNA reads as TGTGCCAGCAGCTTAGGGGCGGGGGGCTTTTCCTACAATGAGCAGTTCTTC.

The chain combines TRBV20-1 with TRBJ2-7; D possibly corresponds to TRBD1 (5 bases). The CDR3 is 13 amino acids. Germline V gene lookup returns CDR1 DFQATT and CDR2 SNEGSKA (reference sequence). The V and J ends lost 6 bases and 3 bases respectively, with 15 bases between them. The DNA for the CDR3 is TGCAGTGCCCCCAGGGTAGCCGGCTACGAGCAGTACTTC. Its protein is CSAPRVAGYEQYF.

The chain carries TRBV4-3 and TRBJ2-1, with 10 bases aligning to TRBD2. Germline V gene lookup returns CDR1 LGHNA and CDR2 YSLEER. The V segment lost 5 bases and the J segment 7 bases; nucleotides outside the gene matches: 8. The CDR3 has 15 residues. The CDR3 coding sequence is TGCGCCAGCAGCTTCAGCGGGAGGGCTGGAAATGAGCAGTTCTTC. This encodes CASSFSGRAGNEQFF.

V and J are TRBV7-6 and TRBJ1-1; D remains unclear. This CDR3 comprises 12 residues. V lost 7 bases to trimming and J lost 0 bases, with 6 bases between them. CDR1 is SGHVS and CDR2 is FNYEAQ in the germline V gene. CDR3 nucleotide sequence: TGTGCCAGCAATCCTATGAACACTGAAGCTTTCTTT. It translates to CASNPMNTEAFF. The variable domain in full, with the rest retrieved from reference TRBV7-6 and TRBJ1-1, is GAGVSQSPRYKVTKRGQDVALRCDPISGHVSLYWYRQALGQGPEFLTYFNYEAQQDKSGLPNDRFSAERPEGSISTLTIQRTEQRDSAMYRCASNPMNTEAFFGQGTRLTVV.

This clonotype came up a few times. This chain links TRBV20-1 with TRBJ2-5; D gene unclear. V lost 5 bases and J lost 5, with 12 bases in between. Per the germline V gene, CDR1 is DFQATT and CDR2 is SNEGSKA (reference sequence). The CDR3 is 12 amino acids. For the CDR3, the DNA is TGCAGTGCTGAAGGCGGTGCGGAGACCCAGTACTTC. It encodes CSAEGGAETQYF.

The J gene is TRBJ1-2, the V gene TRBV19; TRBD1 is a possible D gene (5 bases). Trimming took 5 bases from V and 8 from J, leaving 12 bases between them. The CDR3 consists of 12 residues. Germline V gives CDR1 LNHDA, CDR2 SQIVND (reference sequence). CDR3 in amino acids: CASSLGVWGYTF. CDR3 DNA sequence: TGTGCCAGTAGTTTGGGGGTATGGGGCTACACCTTC.

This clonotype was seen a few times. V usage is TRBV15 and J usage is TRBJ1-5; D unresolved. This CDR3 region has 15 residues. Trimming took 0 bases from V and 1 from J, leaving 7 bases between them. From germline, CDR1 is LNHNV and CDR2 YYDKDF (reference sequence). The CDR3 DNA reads TGTGCCACCAGCAGAGATCCGGGAAGCAATCAGCCCCAGCATTTT. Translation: CATSRDPGSNQPQHF. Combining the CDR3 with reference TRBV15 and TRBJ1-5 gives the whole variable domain DAMVIQNPRYQVTQFGKPVTLSCSQTLNHNVMYWYQQKSSQAPKLLFHYYDKDFNNEADTPDNFQSRRPNTSFCFLDIRSPGLGDTAMYLCATSRDPGSNQPQHFGDGTRLSIL.

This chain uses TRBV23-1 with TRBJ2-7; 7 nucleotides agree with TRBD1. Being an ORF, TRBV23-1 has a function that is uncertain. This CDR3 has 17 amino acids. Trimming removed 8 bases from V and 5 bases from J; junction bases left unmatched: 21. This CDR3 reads CASPHPTGLPEEDEQYF. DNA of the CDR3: TGCGCCAGCCCTCACCCGACAGGGCTCCCCGAGGAAGACGAGCAGTACTTC.

This CDR3 reads CASSLVGGTNNEQFF. CDR3 nucleotide sequence: TGTGCCAGCAGCTTAGTAGGCGGGACTAACAATGAGCAGTTCTTC. The chain recombines TRBV7-2 with TRBJ2-1, with 7 bases that match TRBD2. V shed 1 base and J 5 bases; nucleotides not matched to a gene: 5. Germline CDR1 SGHTA, CDR2 FQGNSA. This CDR3 is built from 15 residues.

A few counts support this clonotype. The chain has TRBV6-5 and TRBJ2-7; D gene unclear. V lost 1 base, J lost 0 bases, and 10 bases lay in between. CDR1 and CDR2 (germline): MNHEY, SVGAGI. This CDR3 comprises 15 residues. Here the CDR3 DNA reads TGTGCCAGCAGTTACTTAACAGCTTTCTCCTACGAGCAGTACTTC. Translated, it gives CASSYLTAFSYEQYF.

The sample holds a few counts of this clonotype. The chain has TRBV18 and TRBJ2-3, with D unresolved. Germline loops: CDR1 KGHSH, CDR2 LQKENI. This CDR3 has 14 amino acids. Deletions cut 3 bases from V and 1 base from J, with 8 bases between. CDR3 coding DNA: TGTGCCAGCTCACCCCGTGCCCGCACAGATACGCAGTATTTT. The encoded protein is CASSPRARTDTQYF. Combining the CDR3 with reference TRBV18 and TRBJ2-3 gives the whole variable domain NAGVMQNPRHLVRRRGQEARLRCSPMKGHSHVYWYRQLPEEGLKFMVYLQKENIIDESGMPKERFSAEFPKEGPSILRIQQVVRGDSAAYFCASSPRARTDTQYFGPGTRLTVL.

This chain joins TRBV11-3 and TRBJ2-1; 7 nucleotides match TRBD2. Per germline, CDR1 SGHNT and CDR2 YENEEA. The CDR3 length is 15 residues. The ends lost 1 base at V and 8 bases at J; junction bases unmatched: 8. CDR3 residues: CASSLVSRESDEQFF. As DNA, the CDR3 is TGTGCCAGCAGCTTAGTGTCGCGGGAGAGCGATGAGCAGTTCTTC.

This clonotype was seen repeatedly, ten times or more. CDR3 protein: CASSVAPGGDRRAGELFF. CDR3 in DNA: TGTGCCAGCAGCGTAGCTCCCGGGGGGGACCGTCGTGCCGGGGAGCTGTTTTTT. V usage is TRBV9 and J usage is TRBJ2-2; 8 nucleotides align to TRBD2. Germline CDR1 and CDR2: SGDLS and YYNGEE. V lost 0 bases to trimming and J lost 6 bases; unmatched junction nucleotides: 13. The CDR3 has 18 amino acids. The full variable domain, completed using reference TRBV9 and TRBJ2-2, is DSGVTQTPKHLITATGQRVTLRCSPRSGDLSVYWYQQSLDQGLQFLIQYYNGEERAKGNILERFSAQQFPDLHSELNLSSLELGDSALYFCASSVAPGGDRRAGELFFGEGSRLTVL.

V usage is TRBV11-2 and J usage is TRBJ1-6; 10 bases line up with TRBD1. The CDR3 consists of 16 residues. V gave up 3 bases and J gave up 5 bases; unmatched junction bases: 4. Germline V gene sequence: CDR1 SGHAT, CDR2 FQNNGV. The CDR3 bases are TGTGCCAGCAGCTTGGGACAGGGGACCAATAATTCACCCCTCCACTTT. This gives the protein CASSLGQGTNNSPLHF.

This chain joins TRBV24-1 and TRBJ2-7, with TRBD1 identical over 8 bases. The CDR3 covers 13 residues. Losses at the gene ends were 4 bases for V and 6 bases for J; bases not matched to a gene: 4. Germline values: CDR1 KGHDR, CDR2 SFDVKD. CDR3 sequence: CATSDRQGSEQYF. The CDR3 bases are TGTGCCACCAGTGACCGACAGGGGAGCGAGCAGTACTTC.

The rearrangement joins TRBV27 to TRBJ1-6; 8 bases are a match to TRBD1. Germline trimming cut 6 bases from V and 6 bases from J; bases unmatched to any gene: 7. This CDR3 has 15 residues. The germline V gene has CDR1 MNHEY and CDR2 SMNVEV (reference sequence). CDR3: CASRPTGVINSPLHF. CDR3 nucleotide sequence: TGTGCCAGCAGACCGACAGGGGTAATTAATTCACCCCTCCACTTT.

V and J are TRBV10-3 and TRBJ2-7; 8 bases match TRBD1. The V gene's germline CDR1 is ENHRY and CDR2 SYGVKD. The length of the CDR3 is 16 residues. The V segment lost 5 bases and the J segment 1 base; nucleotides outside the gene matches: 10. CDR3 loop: CAISFQAGTGSYEQYF. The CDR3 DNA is TGTGCCATCAGTTTCCAAGCCGGGACAGGATCCTACGAGCAGTACTTC.

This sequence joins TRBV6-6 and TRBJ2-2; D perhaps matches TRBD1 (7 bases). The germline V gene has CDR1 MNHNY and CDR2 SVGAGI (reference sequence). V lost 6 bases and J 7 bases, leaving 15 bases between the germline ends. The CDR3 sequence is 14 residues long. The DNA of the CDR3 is TGTGCCAGCAGGAACAGGGGTAGCGGCGGGGAGCTGTTTTTT. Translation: CASRNRGSGGELFF.

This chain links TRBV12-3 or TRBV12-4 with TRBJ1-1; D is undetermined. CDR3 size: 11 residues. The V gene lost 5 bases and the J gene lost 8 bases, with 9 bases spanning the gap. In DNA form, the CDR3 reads TGTGCCAGCAGTGGCACAAGAGAAGCTTTCTTT. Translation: CASSGTREAFF.